These T cell receptor beta chains were read from a single sample in a study of glioma-infiltrating T cells. One entry per CDR3 protein results from TCRdb running MiXCR on the multiplex PCR reads. The sample shows around 190,000 distinct CDR3 sequences, over 40% of them seen only once. The sample taken for sequencing was glioma tissue, nonneoplastic brain tissue, or PBMCs (not recorded which). The receptors stem from a human donor with low-grade glioma or glioblastoma, undergoing nonglioma brain surgery, or in good health (not recorded which). The CDR3 runs from the conserved cysteine through the conserved F or W. D genes are given only for firm matches. Clone size is stated in some rows and not others, as once, few, many or a class when expanded.

J: TRBJ2-1; length: 16; D: .; V: TRBV27; size: .; DNA: TGTGCCAGCAGTCATCAAGTGGGAGGCGAGTTGAATGAGAAGTTCTTC; CDR3: CASSHQVGGELNEKFF
J: TRBJ2-5; length: 13; D: TRBD2; V: TRBV6-1; size: many; DNA: TGTGCCACCGTTGCGGGGGGCCAAGAGACCCAGTACTTC; CDR3: CATVAGGQETQYF
J: TRBJ1-5; length: 17; D: TRBD1; V: TRBV12-3/TRBV12-4; size: .; DNA: TGTGCCAGCAGTTTGGACAGGGGACGGGGTAGCAATCAGCCCCAGCATTTT; CDR3: CASSLDRGRGSNQPQHF
J: TRBJ2-1; length: 14; D: TRBD2; V: TRBV5-4; size: .; DNA: TGTGCCAGCAGCTTGATGCTAGCGGGCAATGAGCAGTTCTTC; CDR3: CASSLMLAGNEQFF
J: TRBJ2-1; length: 18; D: TRBD2; V: TRBV2; size: .; DNA: TGTGCCAGCAGTTATCGTTTCGCGGGACTACGTAGTGGGAATGGGCAGTTCTTC; CDR3: CASSYRFAGLRSGNGQFF
J: TRBJ2-3; length: 16; D: .; V: TRBV4-2; size: .; DNA: TGTGCCAGCATCCAGGACCCGAACCCTAGCACAGATACGCAGTATTTT; CDR3: CASIQDPNPSTDTQYF
J: TRBJ2-3; length: 15; D: .; V: TRBV7-9; size: once; DNA: TGTGCCAGCAGCCTCAACAGGTTCGCCACAGATACGCAGTATTTT; CDR3: CASSLNRFATDTQYF
J: TRBJ1-2; length: 14; D: .; V: TRBV6-2/TRBV6-3; size: .; DNA: TGTGCCAGCAGTTCCTCGCCCCTGTGGAACGGCTACGCCTTC; CDR3: CASSSSPLWNGYAF
J: TRBJ2-7; length: 13; D: .; V: TRBV28; size: many; DNA: TGTGCCAGCAGTTTAACAGTTCCCTACGAGCAGTACTTC; CDR3: CASSLTVPYEQYF
J: TRBJ2-2; length: 14; D: .; V: TRBV9; size: .; DNA: TGTGCCAGCAGCGTAGCATGGGTCCCCGGGGAGCTGTTTTTT; CDR3: CASSVAWVPGELFF
J: TRBJ1-1; length: 11; D: .; V: TRBV4-2; size: many; DNA: TGTGCCAGCAGCCAGGACACTGAAGCTTTCTTT; CDR3: CASSQDTEAFF
J: TRBJ2-1; length: 15; D: TRBD2; V: TRBV2; size: .; DNA: TGTGCCAGCAGGGGGGGGACTAGCGTGAACAATGAGAAGCTCTTC; CDR3: CASRGGTSVNNEKLF
J: TRBJ2-1; length: 13; D: .; V: TRBV12-3/TRBV12-4; size: .; DNA: TGTGCCAGCCGGGGGCTCTCCTACAATGAGCAGTTCTTC; CDR3: CASRGLSYNEQFF
J: TRBJ2-2; length: 12; D: .; V: TRBV3-1; size: .; DNA: TGTGCCAGCAGCCTTCGGTCCGGGGAGCTGTTTTTC; CDR3: CASSLRSGELFF
J: TRBJ2-1; length: 17; D: .; V: TRBV6-1; size: many; DNA: TGTGCCAGCAGTGAAAGTTGGCGCCTCAGCTCCTACAATGAGCAGTTCTTC; CDR3: CASSESWRLSSYNEQFF